One sample yielded the 30 T cell receptor beta chains listed below, sequenced in a study of metastatic and nonmetastatic thyroid tumors (TCRdb year 2020). No treatment had been received by any patient before thyroid surgery. Library generation was performed with PCR. Sequenced on an Illumina HiSeq 4000. TCRdb reran the public reads through fastp at Q25 and MiXCR, keeping productive beta chains. The sample records 30,000 to 45,000 clones, under 25% of which are singletons. The top ten constitute around 15% of the sample. Sequenced material: blood. The receptors come from a female donor with papillary thyroid cancer or a benign thyroid nodule (not recorded which). Some clones in this sample may be carry-over from other donors' samples.

This clone showed up many times. This rearrangement joins TRBV20-1 to TRBJ2-7; D gene ambiguous. Germline V gene lookup returns CDR1 DFQATT and CDR2 SNEGSKA (reference sequence). The V gene lost 6 bases and the J gene lost 4 bases, with 16 bases spanning the gap. The CDR3 extends over 13 amino acids. The CDR3 DNA reads TGCAGTGCCATGGTCGGTGCGCCTTACGAGCAGTACTTC. Translated, it gives CSAMVGAPYEQYF.

This clone has a handful of counts. V usage is TRBV30 and J usage is TRBJ2-6; D perhaps matches TRBD1 (6 bases). Trimming stripped 3 bases from V and 4 bases from J, with 10 bases between. This CDR3 region has 14 residues. Germline V CDR1 and CDR2: GTSNPN, SVGIG (reference sequence). The CDR3 reads CAWSSGAGANVLTF. CDR3 coding DNA: TGTGCCTGGAGCTCAGGGGCCGGGGCCAACGTCCTGACTTTC.

This clone occurred a few times. The chain links TRBV6-2 or TRBV6-3 to TRBJ2-3, with 7 bases that match TRBD2. J gave up 8 bases and V 4 bases, and 6 bases lay outside the gene matches. CDR3 length: 13 residues. CDR1 MNHEY and CDR2 SVGEGT come from the germline V gene. CDR3 nucleotide sequence: TGTGCCAGCAGTTGGGGGAGGGTAGGTACGCAGTATTTT. Translated, it gives CASSWGRVGTQYF.

The chain recombines TRBV20-1 with TRBJ1-1; 7 nucleotides agree with TRBD1. The trim removed 4 bases at V and 4 bases at J, leaving 3 bases unmatched. The CDR3 contains 12 residues. CDR1 and CDR2 from the germline V gene are DFQATT and SNEGSKA (reference sequence). The DNA for the CDR3 is TGCAGTGCTAAGCAGGGGGGCACTGAAGCTTTCTTT. It specifies CSAKQGGTEAFF.

This clone showed up just a few times. A read error may account for a junction end that differs from germline. At the DNA level, this CDR3 is encoded by other sequences in the same sample as well. The rearrangement links TRBV28 to TRBJ1-4, with 7 nucleotides matching TRBD1. The CDR3 has 15 residues. CDR1 and CDR2 from the germline V gene are MDHEN and SYDVKM. The CDR3 protein is CASSQKTGINEKLFF. The CDR3 DNA reads TGTGCCAGCAGCCAAAAGACAGGGATAAATGAAAAACTGTTTTTC.

The genes are TRBV5-4 and TRBJ2-1, with 7 bases aligning to TRBD2. Germline V lookup: CDR1 SGHNT, CDR2 YYREEE (reference sequence). There are 15 residues in the CDR3. V lost 4 bases, J lost 5 bases, and 9 bases stayed unmatched. CDR3 sequence reads: CASSSGTPRDNEQFF. CDR3 nucleotide sequence: TGTGCCAGCAGCAGCGGGACCCCCAGGGACAATGAGCAGTTCTTC.

The sample holds many counts of this clone. Other DNA variants within this sample encode the same CDR3. This chain joins TRBV6-1 and TRBJ1-4, with unresolved D. Germline CDR1 and CDR2: MNHNS and SASEGT. The CDR3 runs to 13 residues. V lost 5 bases, J lost 4 bases, and 8 bases lay in between. The CDR3 region has the DNA TGTGCCAGCAGTTTGGGAGATAATGAAAAACTGTTTTTT. Amino acid sequence: CASSLGDNEKLFF.

This clone has a count of ten or more. Compared with germline, one end of the junction differs, possibly owing to a read error. This chain joins TRBV12-3 or TRBV12-4 and TRBJ1-2; D may be TRBD1 (6 bases). The CDR3 extends over 15 amino acids. CDR3 sequence: CASNLAGHSYYGYTF. DNA of the CDR3: TGTGCCAGCAATTTAGCGGGACACTCGTACTATGGCTACACCTTC.

This clone was picked up many times. The J gene is TRBJ1-5, the V gene TRBV19; tentative D call: TRBD1 (5 bases). The CDR3 covers 14 residues. The V end lost 2 bases, the J end lost 3 bases, and 8 bases lay between the germline ends. CDR1 and CDR2 (germline): LNHDA, SQIVND (reference sequence). CDR3 in amino acids: CASSIKGDNQPQHF. Written as DNA, the CDR3 is TGTGCCAGTAGTATAAAAGGGGACAATCAGCCCCAGCATTTT.

The chain recombines TRBV4-1 with TRBJ2-7, with 13 bases matching TRBD2. The CDR3 length is 15 residues. Germline values: CDR1 MGHRA, CDR2 YSYEKL. Trimming removed 2 bases from V and 12 bases from J; junction bases left unmatched: 10. In DNA, the CDR3 is TGCGCCAGCAGCCAACCCGGTGGACTAGCGGGAGAAAGGTACTTC. It yields the protein CASSQPGGLAGERYF.

This clone occurred many times. The J gene is TRBJ2-3, the V gene TRBV7-3, with TRBD2 matching 10 bases. Germline-derived CDR1 and CDR2 are SGHTA and FQGTGA. The CDR3 loop spans 15 amino acids. Trimming at V came to 5 bases and at J to 4 bases, leaving 6 bases not matched to a gene. As DNA, the CDR3 is TGTGCCAGCAGCCCTACTAGCGGGGAGGCAGATACGCAGTATTTT. It translates to CASSPTSGEADTQYF.

A word on this clone: The junction shows a germline mismatch at one end, possibly a read error. V and J are TRBV11-3 and TRBJ2-2; perhaps TRBD2 as D (5 bases). CDR3 length equals 13 residues. Germline assignment: CDR1 SGHNT and CDR2 YENEEA. CDR3 in amino acids: CASSLLLFGELFF. The CDR3 nucleotides are TGTGCCAGCAGCTTATTGTTGTTCGGGGAGCTTTTTTTT.

On this clone: Germline is not matched at one junction end, which may reflect a read error. V gene TRBV13 combines with J gene TRBJ2-3; a possible D gene is TRBD2 (6 bases). CDR3 length equals 16 residues. Germline V CDR1 and CDR2: PRHDT, FYEKMQ (reference sequence). This CDR3 is CAISLLAGSPTDTHYF. In DNA form, the CDR3 reads TGTGCCATCAGCTTATTGGCGGGATCTCCGACAGATACGCATTATTTT.

This clone came up many times. The CDR3 loop is CSARVGGANTGELFF. CDR3 sequence (DNA): TGCAGTGCTAGAGTGGGCGGGGCGAACACCGGGGAGCTGTTTTTT. The V gene is TRBV20-1, the J gene TRBJ2-2; the D gene is possibly TRBD2 (6 bases). This CDR3 region has 15 residues. The germline V gene has CDR1 DFQATT and CDR2 SNEGSKA (reference sequence). The V end lost 1 base, the J end lost 0 bases, and 9 bases lay between the germline ends.

This clone occurred many times. This sequence joins TRBV19 and TRBJ2-2, with TRBD1 identical over 7 bases. Trimming at V came to 9 bases and at J to 6 bases, leaving 10 bases not matched to a gene. The CDR3 is 14 residues long. Germline CDR1 is LNHDA and CDR2 is SQIVND (reference sequence). The CDR3 spells CASYRDSPPGELFF. DNA of the CDR3: TGTGCCAGCTACAGGGACAGCCCCCCCGGGGAGCTGTTTTTT.

The rearrangement links TRBV7-6 to TRBJ2-7; 12 bases align to TRBD1. The CDR3 totals 17 residues. Trimming at V came to 5 bases and at J to 5 bases, leaving 13 bases not matched to a gene. Germline V CDR1 and CDR2: SGHVS, FNYEAQ. The CDR3 loop reads CASSVEGGGQGADEQYF. CDR3 DNA sequence: TGTGCCAGCAGCGTAGAGGGTGGGGGACAGGGGGCGGACGAGCAGTACTTC. The full variable domain, with the rest looked up from reference TRBV7-6 and TRBJ2-7, is GAGVSQSPRYKVTKRGQDVALRCDPISGHVSLYWYRQALGQGPEFLTYFNYEAQQDKSGLPNDRFSAERPEGSISTLTIQRTEQRDSAMYRCASSVEGGGQGADEQYFGPGTRLTVT.

The sample holds a few counts of this clone. A much larger clone lies a single base off, so this may be a read error. The chain uses TRBV29-1 and TRBJ2-5; possible D gene TRBD2, 6 bases. Germline V lookup: CDR1 SQVTM, CDR2 ANQGSEA. Trimming took 6 bases from V and 1 from J, leaving 21 bases between them. The CDR3 length is 16 residues. CDR3 region: CSVAGRNMDAQETQYF. The CDR3 nucleotides are TGCAGCGTCGCGGGACGTAATATGGACGCCCAAGAGACCCAGTACTTC.

The J gene is TRBJ2-1, the V gene TRBV7-9; tentative D call: TRBD2 (5 bases). The CDR3 has 13 amino acids. V was shortened by 2 bases and J by 7 bases, with 9 bases between the two germline ends. Germline V CDR1 and CDR2: SEHNR, FQNEAQ (reference sequence). The CDR3 bases are TGTGCCAGCAGCTTATCCGGCGGGAATGAGCAGTTCTTC. Protein product: CASSLSGGNEQFF.

This clone is categorized as medium-sized. This CDR3 is also generated by other DNA sequences in the sample. The chain couples TRBV12-3 or TRBV12-4 to TRBJ2-7, with 8 bases identical to TRBD1. The CDR3 loop spans 16 amino acids. With 4 bases clipped from V and 3 bases from J, the junction kept 11 bases outside the gene matches. The CDR3 loop reads CASSSPTRQGIYEQYF. CDR3 DNA: TGTGCCAGCAGTTCCCCCACCAGACAGGGGATCTACGAGCAGTACTTC.

This clone was detected ten times or more. CDR3 coding DNA: TGCAGTGCTAGAGCCGGGACAGGGGTTGAAAAACTGTTTTTT. Translating gives CSARAGTGVEKLFF. The chain recombines TRBV20-1 with TRBJ1-4; 10 bases line up with TRBD1. J lost 7 bases, V lost 1 base, and 3 bases had no gene match. Germline lookup yields CDR1 DFQATT and CDR2 SNEGSKA (reference sequence). The CDR3 extends over 14 amino acids.

V gene TRBV20-1 combines with J gene TRBJ1-2; possibly TRBD1 for D (6 bases). V was cut by 3 bases and J by 4 bases, with 6 bases left in between. The germline gives CDR1 DFQATT, CDR2 SNEGSKA (reference sequence). The CDR3 spans 11 residues. The CDR3: CSARTGYGYTF. CDR3 bases: TGCAGTGCTAGGACAGGCTATGGCTACACCTTC.

At least ten counts were recorded for this clone. The chain carries TRBV19 and TRBJ1-3, with 7 bases matching TRBD1. CDR3 length equals 16 residues. V shed 5 bases and J 0 bases; nucleotides not matched to a gene: 7. The germline V gene encodes CDR1 LNHDA and CDR2 SQIVND (reference sequence). This CDR3 is CASSSGTVSSGNTIYF. The CDR3 nucleotides read TGTGCCAGTAGTTCCGGGACAGTGAGCTCTGGAAACACCATATATTTT.

This clone came up many times. This chain uses TRBV30 with TRBJ1-4; no definite D call. The germline V gene encodes CDR1 GTSNPN and CDR2 SVGIG (reference sequence). The CDR3 is made up of 13 amino acids. Trimming removed 5 bases from V and 8 bases from J, with 15 bases in between. The CDR3 loop is CAWGQWGGEKLFF. The CDR3 nucleotides read TGTGCCTGGGGTCAATGGGGAGGAGAAAAACTGTTTTTT. The full variable domain, its missing parts supplied by reference TRBV30 and TRBJ1-4, is SQTIHQWPATLVQPVGSPLSLECTVEGTSNPNLYWYRQAAGRGLQLLFYSVGIGQISSEVPQNLSASRPQDRQFILSSKKLLLSDSGFYLCAWGQWGGEKLFFGSGTQLSVL.

The rearrangement links TRBV6-5 to TRBJ2-7; the match to TRBD2 covers 8 bases. Trimming removed 3 bases from V and 3 bases from J; junction bases left unmatched: 10. Germline loops: CDR1 MNHEY, CDR2 SVGAGI. The CDR3 loop spans 16 amino acids. The CDR3 sequence: CASSYTSGGYGYEQYF. CDR3 bases: TGTGCCAGCAGTTATACGAGCGGGGGTTACGGCTACGAGCAGTACTTC.

Details on this clone: At one of its ends the junction is not consistent with the germline gene, which may arise from a read error. This chain links TRBV2 with TRBJ2-2; D is perhaps TRBD1 or TRBD2 (5 bases each). The V gene's germline CDR1 is SNHLY and CDR2 FYNNEI. The CDR3 is 15 residues long. The DNA of the CDR3 is TGTGCCAGCGGGGGAGAAGTATCGAACACCTGGGAGCTGTTTTTT. Translation gives CASGGEVSNTWELFF.

This clone was counted many times. This rearrangement joins TRBV7-8 to TRBJ2-3; tentative D call: TRBD2 (6 bases). This CDR3 region has 15 residues. Germline V CDR1 and CDR2: SGHVS, FQNEAQ. V was pared by 1 base and J by 5 bases, with 13 bases between. The CDR3 loop reads CASSLGGGAKDTQYF. In DNA form, the CDR3 reads TGTGCCAGCAGCTTAGGAGGAGGGGCCAAAGATACGCAGTATTTT.

This clone was seen repeatedly, ten times or more. The chain carries TRBV6-1 and TRBJ2-3; maybe TRBD1 (6 bases). CDR3 length: 13 residues. Germline CDR1 reads MNHNS; CDR2 reads SASEGT. V lost 5 bases and J 3 bases, leaving 9 bases between the germline ends. This CDR3 reads CASSSQGTDTQYF. CDR3 DNA sequence: TGTGCCAGCAGTTCCCAGGGGACAGATACGCAGTATTTT.

A remark on this clone: One end of the junction is discordant with germline, which a read error may explain. The chain has TRBV20-1 and TRBJ2-7; possible D gene TRBD1, 5 bases. This CDR3 comprises 15 residues. CDR1 DFQATT and CDR2 SNEGSKA come from the germline V gene (reference sequence). The DNA of the CDR3 is TGCAGTGCTAGAGGTGAAGGGGTCGGCTCCTACGAGCAGTATTTC. The encoded protein is CSARGEGVGSYEQYF.

On this clone: A much larger clone differs by one base, so this may be a read error. This rearrangement joins TRBV20-1 to TRBJ2-7; 7 nucleotides align to TRBD1. This CDR3 is 14 amino acids long. Germline CDR1 is DFQATT and CDR2 is SNEGSKA (reference sequence). The V gene end was trimmed by 2 bases and the J gene end by 9 bases; junction bases not matched to a gene: 13. Here the CDR3 reads CSARFIQGPHGQYF. In DNA form, the CDR3 reads TGCAGTGCTAGATTTATACAGGGGCCCCACGGGCAGTACTTC.

This clone was recorded many times. The chain employs TRBV28 and TRBJ2-1; TRBD2 aligns across 8 bases. The CDR3 covers 14 residues. With 7 bases clipped from V and 2 bases from J, the junction kept 4 bases outside the gene matches. Per germline, CDR1 MDHEN and CDR2 SYDVKM. This chain's CDR3 is CASNGGRPYNEQFF. CDR3 nucleotides: TGTGCCAGCAACGGCGGGAGGCCCTACAATGAGCAGTTCTTC.